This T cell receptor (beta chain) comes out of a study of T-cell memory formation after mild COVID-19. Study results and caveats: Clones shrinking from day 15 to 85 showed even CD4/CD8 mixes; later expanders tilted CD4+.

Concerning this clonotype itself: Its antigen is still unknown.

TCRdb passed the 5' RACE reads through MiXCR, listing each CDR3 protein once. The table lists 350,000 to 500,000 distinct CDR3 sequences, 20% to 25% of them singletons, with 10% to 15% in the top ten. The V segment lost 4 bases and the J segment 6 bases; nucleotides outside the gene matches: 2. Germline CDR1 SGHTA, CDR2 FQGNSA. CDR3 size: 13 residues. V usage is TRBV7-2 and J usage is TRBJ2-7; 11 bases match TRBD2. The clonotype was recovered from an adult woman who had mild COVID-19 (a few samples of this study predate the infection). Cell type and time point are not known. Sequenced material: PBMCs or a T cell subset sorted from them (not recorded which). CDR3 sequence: CASSSGTSGEQYF. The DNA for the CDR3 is TGTGCCAGCAGCTCCGGGACTAGCGGCGAGCAGTACTTC.